Described below is a single TCR beta chain sequence and its context. These data are taken from a study of blood T cell repertoires in COVID-19. Study information: Some COVID-19 samples were acute and others convalescent; all came from the United States, Italy and Spain.

Using immunoSEQ multiplex PCR, the repertoire was profiled, and TCRdb retains in-frame clones only, with some absent. The repertoire holds under 250,000 clones, with approximately 88% as singletons. Participants' reported clinical history set cohort assignment. Germline assignment: CDR1 MNHEY and CDR2 SMNVEV (reference sequence). V was cut by 8 bases and J by 0 bases, with 10 bases left in between. This CDR3 is built from 13 residues. The J gene is TRBJ1-1, the V gene TRBV27; D might be TRBD1 (6 bases). The receptor was isolated from a woman aged 25 to 39 who had been exposed to COVID-19. The specimen sequenced was PBMCs or T cells enriched from blood (not recorded which). CDR3 in amino acids: CASQQGLNTEAFF. The CDR3 DNA is TGTGCCAGCCAACAGGGTCTGAACACTGAAGCTTTCTTT.